This TCR beta chain was sequenced in a study of blood T cell repertoires in COVID-19. Study-level background: Samples representing acute and convalescent COVID-19 were sourced from the United States, Italy and Spain. Sources were T cells, B-cell-depleted T cells, or PBMCs; the material itself was cDNA or gDNA.

As handled by the study authors: How many nucleated cells were present was estimated from reference gene primer amplification. Clones were sequenced by immunoSEQ multiplex PCR, and TCRdb holds only the in-frame ones, with some missing. V and J calls and clone size follow that table, whereas D and trimming were derived from the DNA. The repertoire holds roughly 120,000 clones, with 70% to 90% as singletons. The sequenced sample was peripheral blood. This receptor was identified in a man aged 35-49 years with acute or convalescent COVID-19.

CDR3: CASSSGTFNGGYTF. For the CDR3, the DNA is TGTGCCAGCAGCTCCGGGACATTCAATGGGGGCTACACCTTC. The chain recombines TRBV7-3 with TRBJ1-2; possibly TRBD1 for D (6 bases). From germline, CDR1 is SGHTA and CDR2 FQGTGA. V was pared by 4 bases and J by 8 bases, with 17 bases between. The CDR3 spans 14 residues.